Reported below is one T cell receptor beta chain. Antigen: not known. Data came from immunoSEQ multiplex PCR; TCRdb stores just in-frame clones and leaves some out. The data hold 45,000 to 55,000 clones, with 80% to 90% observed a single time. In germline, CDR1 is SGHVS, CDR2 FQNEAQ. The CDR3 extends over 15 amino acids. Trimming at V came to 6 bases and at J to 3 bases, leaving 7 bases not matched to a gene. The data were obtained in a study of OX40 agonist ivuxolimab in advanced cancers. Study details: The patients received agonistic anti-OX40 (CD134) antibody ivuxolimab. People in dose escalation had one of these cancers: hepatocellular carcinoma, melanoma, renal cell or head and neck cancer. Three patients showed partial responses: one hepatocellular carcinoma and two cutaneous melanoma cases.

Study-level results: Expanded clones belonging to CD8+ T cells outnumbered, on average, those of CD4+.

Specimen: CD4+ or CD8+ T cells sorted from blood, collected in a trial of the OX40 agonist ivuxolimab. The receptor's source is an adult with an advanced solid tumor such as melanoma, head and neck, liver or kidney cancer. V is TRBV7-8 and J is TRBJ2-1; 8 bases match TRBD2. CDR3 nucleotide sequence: TGTGCCAGCAGTTTGACGCGGGGGGACTACAATGAGCAGTTCTTC. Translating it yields CASSLTRGDYNEQFF.